This T cell receptor gamma chain was retrieved from a study of intestinal T cells in coeliac disease (dated by TCRdb to 2018 to 2021). Regarding the complete study: Coeliac patients were much younger than controls, with mean ages of around 15 versus 51 years in the TRG cohort. A second, larger TCR-gamma (TRG) cohort comprised duodenal biopsies from about 35 coeliac disease patients and approximately 20 non-coeliac controls. The TCR-delta (TRD) cohort comprised duodenal biopsies from around 10 coeliac disease patients and around 10 non-coeliac controls.

Genomic DNA was extracted with the QIAamp DNA FFPE tissue kit from ten 5-um FFPE scrolls per case. Classification of coeliac disease based on the TCR repertoire was tested using fully anonymised formalin-fixed paraffin-embedded duodenal biopsies that were surplus to diagnostic needs. Controls had no clinical or histological suspicion of coeliac disease and underwent upper endoscopy for reflux, dyspepsia or gastritis. Library preparation was by multiplex PCR. Sequencing was performed on an Ion Torrent PGM. TRG repertoires were amplified from 200 ng of biopsy DNA using the LymphoTrack kit, whose primers carry Illumina adapters. TRG amplicons were purified with AMPure XP beads, quantified on a 2100 Bioanalyzer, and pooled equimolarly. TRG libraries were sequenced on an Ion PGM instrument. For the original study's pipeline: Using FastX, any read was removed if more than 10% of its nucleotides had quality scores below the third quartile calculated per patient. IMGT/HighV-QUEST was used to align the reads, assigning V, D and J genes, identifying CDR3 regions and assessing functionality. Sequences were converted to amino acids, and every sequence predicted to be non-functional was removed. CDR3s were split into kmers with and without positional annotation, PCA was performed on kmer frequencies, and samples were clustered using all 1023 combinations of PCs 1-10. Classification was validated by leave-one-out cross-validation, in which parameters were re-optimised on the remaining samples each time. Using the vegan R package, Shannon diversity was calculated from repeated random subsamples whose size matched the lowest read count. TCRdb reran clone calling on the public reads with CATT; rows sharing one DNA sequence were then combined. TCRdb's processing, not the study's, gives the V and J calls here. The sample includes 450 to 550 gamma-chain clones, with under 60% observed a single time. The ten largest account for more than 35% of the sample.

What the study reported, not specific to this receptor: There was no way to tell repeated CDR3 amino acid sequences apart from PCR duplicates. Clustering based on TRG put most of the 54 biopsies (roughly 94%) in the right class, and the reported leave-one-out accuracy was around 90%. In training, clustering based on TRD kmers put every one of the 22 biopsies in the right class, and the leave-one-out accuracy was reported as 91%. FFPE-derived DNA was found to be relatively degraded, and loss of a proportion of TCR sequences in each sample was likely caused by this degradation. The coeliac group and the control group were significantly different in age, but an analysis split by age did not give significant classification.

The CDR3 sequence holds 17 residues, the cysteine and phenylalanine included. Of all the DNA, just the CDR3 is kept, 51 bases in frame from base 1. The V end gives up 13 bases and the J end 2 bases, leaving 24 bases in the junction not matched to a gene. About this clone itself: Its antigen remains undetermined. Nothing much larger sits one base from this clone, and base qualities are not available.

The chain uses TRGV10 and TRGJ1 or TRGJ2. TRGV10 is an open reading frame, and its role is uncertain. This clonotype was sampled from a human donor who served as a control with a normal duodenal biopsy, not a healthy volunteer. Sequenced material: a duodenal biopsy. The sequenced DNA is TGTGCTGGCGTGGGAACAAGATGGGATAGGGATTATTATAAGAAACTCTTT. The resulting protein is CAGVGTRWDRDYYKKLF.